This T cell receptor beta chain was obtained from a study of T cells after yellow fever vaccination. Overall study: Any fraction with a low cell number was prepared using SMART-Seq v4 Ultra Low Input.

TCRdb redid the calling of the 5' RACE reads with MiXCR, one entry per CDR3 protein. The data contain some 320,000 distinct CDR3 sequences, about 10% of them singletons. The ends were cut back, 2 bases at V and 0 bases at J, with 11 bases in the middle. There are 16 residues in the CDR3. The sequence was collected from a man between 18 and 35 years old who received the YFV17D yellow fever vaccine. The rearrangement uses TRBV12-3 or TRBV12-4 and TRBJ1-5; D is perhaps TRBD1 (5 bases). The specimen was CD4+ T cells sorted from PBMCs, collected 45 days after the yellow fever booster vaccination. The CDR3 nucleotides are TGTGCCAGCAGTTTACCAGGGTCCTATAGCAATCAGCCCCAGCATTTT. Amino acids: CASSLPGSYSNQPQHF.